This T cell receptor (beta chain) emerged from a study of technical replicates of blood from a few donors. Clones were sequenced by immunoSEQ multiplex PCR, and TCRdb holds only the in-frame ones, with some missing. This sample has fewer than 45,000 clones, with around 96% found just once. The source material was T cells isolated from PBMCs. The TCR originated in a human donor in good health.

The CDR3: CASSPGQGAQPQHF. The CDR3 DNA reads TGCGCCAGCAGCCCGGGACAGGGGGCTCAGCCCCAGCATTTT. J is TRBJ1-5 and V is TRBV4-1; 12 bases fit TRBD1. From germline, CDR1 is MGHRA and CDR2 YSYEKL. Unmatched junction bases numbered 1, after V lost 4 bases and J lost 6 bases. The CDR3 has 14 residues.